The 17 T cell receptor beta chains below were found in one sample sequenced in a study of blood T cell repertoires in COVID-19. Libraries were prepared by immunoSEQ multiplex PCR; TCRdb keeps only in-frame clonotypes and omits some of them. Of around 70,000 clones listed, almost 85% were seen once; the top ten hold over 35%. Material for sequencing was peripheral blood. These receptors were taken from a man in his 70s with acute or convalescent COVID-19.

The chain links TRBV7-2 to TRBJ1-6; the match to TRBD1 covers 9 bases. V lost 5 bases, J lost 11 bases, and 10 bases stayed unmatched. The CDR3 contains 15 residues. Germline lookup yields CDR1 SGHTA and CDR2 FQGNSA. DNA for the CDR3: TGTGCCAGCAGCCCCCGGGGACAGGGTCGGACACCCCTCCACTTT. Translated: CASSPRGQGRTPLHF. The variable domain in full, with the rest retrieved from reference TRBV7-2 and TRBJ1-6, is GAGVSQSPSNKVTEKGKDVELRCDPISGHTALYWYRQSLGQGLEFLIYFQGNSAPDKSGLPSDRFSAERTGGSVSTLTIQRTQQEDSAVYLCASSPRGQGRTPLHFGNGTRLTVT.

The V and J genes are TRBV6-5 and TRBJ2-1; a weak D match, TRBD1 (6 bases). Trimming cost V 7 bases and J 6 bases, with 10 bases left between them. The CDR3 runs to 12 residues. Germline CDR1 reads MNHEY; CDR2 reads SVGAGI. As DNA, the CDR3 is TGTGCCAGCAAACAGGGCCCCAATGAGCAGTTCTTC. Translating gives CASKQGPNEQFF.

This clone was found once. The chain has TRBV7-3 and TRBJ1-6; tentative D call: TRBD1 (6 bases). This CDR3 has 14 residues. Germline lookup yields CDR1 SGHTA and CDR2 FQGTGA. V lost 1 base, J lost 7 bases, and 8 bases lay in between. The CDR3 region is CASSLNTGNSPLHF. DNA of the CDR3: TGTGCCAGCAGCTTAAATACAGGGAATTCACCCCTCCACTTT.

The sample holds a few counts of this clone. The chain joins TRBV5-5 to TRBJ2-5; D call uncertain. Trimming shortened V by 1 base and J by 2 bases, and 3 bases separated the two germline ends. CDR1 and CDR2 (germline): SGHKS, YYEKEE (reference sequence). The CDR3 is 12 residues long. The CDR3 is CASSLYQETQYF. In nucleotides, the CDR3 is TGTGCCAGCAGCTTGTATCAAGAGACCCAGTACTTC.

The V gene is TRBV11-3, the J gene TRBJ2-1; 8 nucleotides align to TRBD2. Losses at the gene ends were 4 bases for V and 2 bases for J; bases not matched to a gene: 4. CDR1 is SGHNT, CDR2 YENEEA, per germline. This CDR3 is built from 15 residues. CDR3 nucleotide sequence: TGTGCCAGCAGCTCCCGCGGGGGGCCCTACAATGAGCAGTTCTTC. Protein: CASSSRGGPYNEQFF. The whole variable domain, filled in from reference TRBV11-3 and TRBJ2-1, reads EAGVVQSPRYKIIEKKQPVAFWCNPISGHNTLYWYLQNLGQGPELLIRYENEEAVDDSQLPKDRFSAERLKGVDSTLKIQPAELGDSAVYLCASSSRGGPYNEQFFGPGTRLTVL.

The rearrangement links TRBV3-1 (or the pseudogene TRBV3-2) to TRBJ2-5; no clear D. Deletions cut 1 base from V and 0 bases from J, with 15 bases between. This CDR3 comprises 17 residues. In germline, CDR1 is LGHDT, CDR2 YNNKEL (reference sequence). The CDR3 protein is CASSQGEAVRYQETQYF. Written as DNA, the CDR3 is TGTGCCAGCAGCCAAGGCGAGGCGGTGAGGTACCAAGAGACCCAGTACTTC.

With respect to this clone: Other nucleotide sequences in the sample specify the same CDR3. The chain combines TRBV6-5 with TRBJ1-5; D not certain. CDR3 size: 13 residues. Looked up from germline, CDR1 is MNHEY and CDR2 is SVGAGI. Trimming stripped 2 bases from V and 4 bases from J, with 6 bases between. This chain's CDR3 is CASSYRVNQPQHF. In nucleotides, the CDR3 is TGTGCCAGCAGTTACCGGGTGAATCAGCCCCAGCATTTT.

The chain uses TRBV5-4 and TRBJ2-2, with 10 bases identical to TRBD2. CDR1 and CDR2 from the germline V gene are SGHNT and YYREEE (reference sequence). The CDR3 contains 15 residues. The V and J ends lost 4 bases and 3 bases, in that order; junction bases with no gene match: 3. The CDR3 loop is CASSRTSGYTGELFF. Here the CDR3 DNA reads TGTGCCAGCAGCCGGACTAGCGGTTACACCGGGGAGCTGTTTTTT.

The chain joins TRBV3-1 (or the pseudogene TRBV3-2) to TRBJ1-2; D not resolved. Trimming took 1 base from V and 8 from J, leaving 14 bases between them. The CDR3 runs 14 residues. CDR1 LGHDT and CDR2 YNNKEL come from the germline V gene (reference sequence). The CDR3 protein is CASSQVGRPTGYTF. CDR3 DNA: TGTGCCAGCAGCCAAGTCGGCAGGCCTACCGGCTACACCTTC.

The chain joins TRBV19 to TRBJ2-5, with TRBD2 matching over 8 bases. Trimming at V came to 6 bases and at J to 5 bases, leaving 5 bases not matched to a gene. CDR3 length: 13 residues. CDR1 LNHDA and CDR2 SQIVND come from the germline V gene (reference sequence). The CDR3 sequence is CASRDSGIETQYF. The DNA of the CDR3 is TGTGCCAGTAGGGATAGCGGGATTGAGACCCAGTACTTC.

The V gene is TRBV6-1, the J gene TRBJ1-1; D gene uncertain. Trimming shortened V by 2 bases and J by 1 base, and 14 bases separated the two germline ends. The CDR3 consists of 16 residues. CDR1 is MNHNS and CDR2 is SASEGT in the germline V gene. CDR3 amino acids: CASSEYRGSRNTEAFF. CDR3 DNA sequence: TGTGCCAGCAGTGAATATCGAGGGTCCAGGAACACTGAAGCTTTCTTT.

This chain connects TRBV2 to TRBJ2-2; 8 nucleotides line up with TRBD2. Germline trimming cut 5 bases from V and 4 bases from J; bases unmatched to any gene: 6. The CDR3 consists of 15 residues. In germline, CDR1 is SNHLY, CDR2 FYNNEI. The CDR3 DNA reads as TGTGCCAGCAGTAAGAGCGGGAGTCTCACCGGGGAGCTGTTTTTT. Its translation is CASSKSGSLTGELFF.

This sequence joins TRBV18 and TRBJ1-5, with D perhaps matching TRBD1 (5 bases). V lost 6 bases and J 12 bases, leaving 15 bases between the germline ends. This CDR3 is built from 12 residues. Germline CDR1 and CDR2: KGHSH and LQKENI. The CDR3 reads CASSPDSPHQHF. The CDR3 DNA sequence: TGTGCCAGCTCCCCTGACAGTCCCCACCAGCATTTT.

The rearrangement uses TRBV12-3 or TRBV12-4 and TRBJ2-1; D gene unclear. The CDR3 totals 11 residues. Trimming removed 2 bases at V and 7 bases at J, with 3 bases between. The CDR3 region has the DNA TGTGCCAGCAGTTTACTGAATGAGCAGTTCTTC. It is translated as CASSLLNEQFF.

Points on this clone: The same CDR3 also results from other DNA sequences found in this sample. The chain joins TRBV15 to TRBJ2-1, with 7 nucleotides matching TRBD2. The J segment lost 7 bases and the V segment lost 0 bases, leaving 3 bases of the junction unmatched. Germline CDR1 LNHNV, CDR2 YYDKDF (reference sequence). The CDR3 runs 14 residues. Here the CDR3 reads CATSRDRAGNEQFF. CDR3 nucleotide sequence: TGTGCCACCAGCAGAGATCGAGCGGGGAATGAGCAGTTCTTC.

This sequence joins TRBV2 and TRBJ1-2; 9 nucleotides agree with TRBD1. Looked up from germline, CDR1 is SNHLY and CDR2 is FYNNEI. The ends lost 4 bases at V and 7 bases at J; junction bases unmatched: 7. The CDR3 sequence is 14 residues long. The CDR3 region is CASSAGQGNGGYTF. In nucleotides, the CDR3 is TGTGCCAGCAGTGCGGGACAGGGCAACGGTGGCTACACCTTC.

The CDR3 spells CASNGQFNEKLFF. In nucleotides, the CDR3 is TGTGCCAGCAACGGACAGTTTAATGAAAAACTGTTTTTT. V and J are TRBV2 and TRBJ1-4; D is perhaps TRBD1 (6 bases). Trimming took off 7 bases at V and 4 bases at J, with 10 bases between the two ends. The CDR3 is 13 amino acids. Germline V gene sequence: CDR1 SNHLY, CDR2 FYNNEI. Combining the CDR3 with reference TRBV2 and TRBJ1-4 gives the whole variable domain EPEVTQTPSHQVTQMGQEVILRCVPISNHLYFYWYRQILGQKVEFLVSFYNNEISEKSEIFDDQFSVERPDGSNFTLKIRSTKLEDSAMYFCASNGQFNEKLFFGSGTQLSVL.